What follows describes a single T cell receptor (beta chain). The sample holds one count of this clone. Its antigen specificity is not known. The sample holds no much larger clone one base away, and base qualities are not on file. Each collaborating institution followed its own protocols to collect whole blood in K2EDTA tubes. For TCRbeta analysis, collaborator samples were shipped as frozen whole blood, as isolated PBMCs, or as DNA extracted from either sample type. The entry originates in a study of blood T cell repertoires in COVID-19 (dated by TCRdb to the early 2020s). Study-level background: Collaborator samples came from the United States, Italy and Spain and covered acute and convalescent phases of COVID-19. The repertoires were released in a freely available public database intended as a resource for research on the immune response to SARS-CoV-2. HLA class I and class II types, where available, came from metadata supplied by the sample provider rather than from assay-based typing. Subjects who had been exposed to COVID-19, were actively infected with it, or had recovered from it provided the deeply sampled blood TCRbeta repertoires that made up the dataset. The prospective study material was composed of cDNA or gDNA derived from T cells, B-cell-depleted T cells, or PBMCs. Samples were obtained from the ongoing ImmuneRACE study (first 160 participants) and from 950 to 1,500 subjects provided by 6 global collaborators. The sample metadata nearly always contained a de-identified subject ID, COVID-19 status, age in years and sex.

Paper-wide results and their limitations: How much clinical and demographic metadata was included differed by source and by participant, and the metadata was provided uncurated.

TCRbeta CDR3 regions were amplified from genomic DNA using the immunoSEQ Assay, a bias-controlled multiplex PCR. As for how the authors treated the data: Within the assay, amplification of reference gene primers was used to estimate how many nucleated cells each sample contained. Sequence reads were collapsed and filtered to measure the absolute abundance of every unique TCRbeta CDR3 rearrangement. For each sample, productive Simpson clonality was calculated by taking the square root of Simpson's diversity index across productive rearrangements. In its TCRdb copy, this immuneACCESS table keeps in-frame sequences only and misses some clones. Where compared with another copy, unresolved V genes explain less than half of these, and the others have no known cause. V and J calls and clone size are those listed in that table; D and trimming were worked out from the DNA. In this sample the table shows about 240,000 clones, roughly 81% of which occur a single time. Under 4.5% of the sample comes from the top ten.

The CDR3 spans 16 residues, from the cysteine through the phenylalanine. Only CDR3 DNA remains: 48 bases, in frame from the first base. From a lookup of the germline V gene (reference sequence), CDR1 and CDR2 are MNHEY and SMNVEV. The junction shows trimming of 0 bases on V and 0 bases on J, plus 9 bases between the germline ends. The receptor comes from a man aged 50 to 59 with acute or convalescent COVID-19. Here the chain combines TRBV27 and TRBJ2-4, with no D gene named confidently. The sample taken for sequencing was peripheral blood. The DNA sequence is as follows: TGTGCCAGCAGTTTATCGACGGGTTTAGCCAAAAACATTCAGTACTTC. Its translation is CASSLSTGLAKNIQYF.